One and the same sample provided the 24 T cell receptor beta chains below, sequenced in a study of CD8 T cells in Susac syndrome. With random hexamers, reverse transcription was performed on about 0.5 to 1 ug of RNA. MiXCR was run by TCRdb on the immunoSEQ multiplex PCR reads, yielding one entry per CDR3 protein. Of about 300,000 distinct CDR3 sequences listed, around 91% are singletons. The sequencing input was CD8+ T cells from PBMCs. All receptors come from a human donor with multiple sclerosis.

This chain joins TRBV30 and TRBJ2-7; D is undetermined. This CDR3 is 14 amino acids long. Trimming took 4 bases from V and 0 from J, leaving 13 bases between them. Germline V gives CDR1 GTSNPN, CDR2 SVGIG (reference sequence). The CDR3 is CAWTLKISSYEQYF. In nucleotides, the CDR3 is TGTGCCTGGACCTTAAAGATCAGCTCCTACGAGCAGTACTTC.

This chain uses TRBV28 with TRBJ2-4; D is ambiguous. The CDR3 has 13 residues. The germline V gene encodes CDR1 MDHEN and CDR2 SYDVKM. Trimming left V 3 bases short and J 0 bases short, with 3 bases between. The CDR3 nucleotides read TGTGCCAGCAGTTTGGTAGCCAAAAACATTCAGTACTTC. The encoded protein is CASSLVAKNIQYF.

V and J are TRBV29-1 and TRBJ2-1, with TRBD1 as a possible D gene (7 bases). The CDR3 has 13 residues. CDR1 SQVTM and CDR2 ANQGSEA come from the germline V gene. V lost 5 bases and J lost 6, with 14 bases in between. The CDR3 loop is CSVQGQGGNEQFF. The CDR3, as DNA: TGCAGCGTTCAGGGGCAGGGGGGCAATGAGCAGTTCTTC.

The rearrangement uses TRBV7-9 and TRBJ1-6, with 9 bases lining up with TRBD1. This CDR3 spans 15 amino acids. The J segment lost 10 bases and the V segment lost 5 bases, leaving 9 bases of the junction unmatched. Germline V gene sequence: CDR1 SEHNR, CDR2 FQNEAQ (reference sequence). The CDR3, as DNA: TGTGCCAGCAGCGCAGTCCCGGGACAGGGATCACCCCTCCACTTT. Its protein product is CASSAVPGQGSPLHF. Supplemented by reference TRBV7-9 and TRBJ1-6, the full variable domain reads DTGVSQNPRHKITKRGQNVTFRCDPISEHNRLYWYRQTLGQGPEFLTYFQNEAQLEKSRLLSDRFSAERPKGSFSTLEIQRTEQGDSAMYLCASSAVPGQGSPLHFGNGTRLTVT.

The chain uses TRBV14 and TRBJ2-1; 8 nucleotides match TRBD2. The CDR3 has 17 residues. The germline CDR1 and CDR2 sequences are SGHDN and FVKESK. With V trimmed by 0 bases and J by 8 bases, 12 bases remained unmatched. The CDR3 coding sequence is TGTGCCAGCAGCCAAGAGGGACTAGTCCGGAGGGGGGATGAGCAGTTCTTC. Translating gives CASSQEGLVRRGDEQFF.

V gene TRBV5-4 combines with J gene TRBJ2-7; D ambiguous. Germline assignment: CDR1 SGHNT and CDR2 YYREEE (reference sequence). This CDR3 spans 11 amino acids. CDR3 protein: CAAGVSYEQYF. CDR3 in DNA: TGTGCGGCTGGCGTTTCCTACGAGCAGTACTTC.

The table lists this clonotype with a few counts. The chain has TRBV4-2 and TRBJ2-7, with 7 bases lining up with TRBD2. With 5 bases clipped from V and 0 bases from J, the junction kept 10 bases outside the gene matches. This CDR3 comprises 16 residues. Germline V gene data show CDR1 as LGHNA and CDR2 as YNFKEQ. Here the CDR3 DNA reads TGTGCCAGCAGCAGAAACCCTAGCGGATCCTCCTACGAGCAGTACTTC. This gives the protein CASSRNPSGSSYEQYF.

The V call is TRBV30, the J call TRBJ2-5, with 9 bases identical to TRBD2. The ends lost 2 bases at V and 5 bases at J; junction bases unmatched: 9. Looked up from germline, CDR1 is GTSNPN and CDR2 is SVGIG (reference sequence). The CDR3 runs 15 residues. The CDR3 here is CAWSRYSGSGETQYF. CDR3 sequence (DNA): TGTGCCTGGAGTCGTTATAGCGGGAGCGGGGAGACCCAGTACTTC.

CDR3 loop: CTSSQVPRLAGRTESSYEQYF. In nucleotides, the CDR3 is TGCACCAGCAGCCAAGTACCCCGACTAGCGGGAAGGACCGAGAGCTCCTACGAGCAGTACTTC. The V gene is TRBV1, the J gene TRBJ2-7; the table's D call TRBD2 went unverified against the DNA. TRBV1 is termed a pseudogene. The CDR3 has 21 amino acids.

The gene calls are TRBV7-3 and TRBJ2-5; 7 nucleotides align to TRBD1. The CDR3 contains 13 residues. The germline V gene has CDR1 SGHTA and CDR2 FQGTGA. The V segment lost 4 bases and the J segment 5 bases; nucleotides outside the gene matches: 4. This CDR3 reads CASSSTGFETQYF. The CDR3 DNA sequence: TGTGCCAGCAGCTCGACAGGGTTTGAGACCCAGTACTTC.

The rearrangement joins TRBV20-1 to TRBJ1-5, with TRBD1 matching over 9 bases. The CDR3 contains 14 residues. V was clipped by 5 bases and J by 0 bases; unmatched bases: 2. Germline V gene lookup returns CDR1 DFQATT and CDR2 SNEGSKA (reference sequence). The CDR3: CSADRGDSNQPQHF. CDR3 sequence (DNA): TGCAGTGCTGACAGGGGGGATAGCAATCAGCCCCAGCATTTT.

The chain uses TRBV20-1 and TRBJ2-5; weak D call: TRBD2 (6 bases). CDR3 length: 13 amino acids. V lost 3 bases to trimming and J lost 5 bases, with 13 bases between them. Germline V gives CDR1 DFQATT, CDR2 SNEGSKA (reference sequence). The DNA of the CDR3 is TGCAGTGCTAGTGAGCGGGTAGGGGAGACCCAGTACTTC. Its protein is CSASERVGETQYF.

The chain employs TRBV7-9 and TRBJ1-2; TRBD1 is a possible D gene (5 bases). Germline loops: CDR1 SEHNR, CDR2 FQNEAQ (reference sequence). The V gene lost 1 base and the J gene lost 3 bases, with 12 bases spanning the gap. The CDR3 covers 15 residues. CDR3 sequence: CASSLVGREYYGYTF. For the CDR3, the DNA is TGTGCCAGCAGCTTAGTGGGGCGGGAGTACTATGGCTACACCTTC.

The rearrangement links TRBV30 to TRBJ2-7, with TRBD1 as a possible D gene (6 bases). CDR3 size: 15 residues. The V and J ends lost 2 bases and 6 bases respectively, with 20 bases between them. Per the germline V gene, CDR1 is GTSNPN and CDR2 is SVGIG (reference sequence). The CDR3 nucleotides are TGTGCCTGGAGTTCCGGAACAGGGTTTATTAGCGAGCAGTACTTC. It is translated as CAWSSGTGFISEQYF.

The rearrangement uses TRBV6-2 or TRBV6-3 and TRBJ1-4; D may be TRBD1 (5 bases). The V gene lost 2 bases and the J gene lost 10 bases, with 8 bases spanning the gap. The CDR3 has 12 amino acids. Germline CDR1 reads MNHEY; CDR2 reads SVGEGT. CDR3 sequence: CASSYGGGKLFF. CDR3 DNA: TGTGCCAGCAGTTACGGCGGGGGAAAACTGTTTTTT.

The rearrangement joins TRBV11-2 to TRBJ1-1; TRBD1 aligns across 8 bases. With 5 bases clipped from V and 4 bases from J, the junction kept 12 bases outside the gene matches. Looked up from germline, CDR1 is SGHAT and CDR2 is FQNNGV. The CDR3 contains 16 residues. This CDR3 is CASSPGGQGWGTEAFF. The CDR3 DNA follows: TGTGCCAGCAGCCCAGGGGGCCAGGGCTGGGGCACTGAAGCTTTCTTT.

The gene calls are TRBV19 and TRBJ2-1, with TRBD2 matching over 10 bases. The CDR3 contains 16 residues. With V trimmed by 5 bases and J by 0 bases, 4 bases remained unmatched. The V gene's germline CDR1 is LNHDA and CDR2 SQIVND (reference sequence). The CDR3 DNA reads TGTGCCAGTAGTGCGTCTAGCGGGGGCTCCTACAATGAGCAGTTCTTC. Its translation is CASSASSGGSYNEQFF. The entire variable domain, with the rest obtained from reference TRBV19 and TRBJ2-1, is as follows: DGGITQSPKYLFRKEGQNVTLSCEQNLNHDAMYWYRQDPGQGLRLIYYSQIVNDFQKGDIAEGYSVSREKKESFPLTVTSAQKNPTAFYLCASSASSGGSYNEQFFGPGTRLTVL.

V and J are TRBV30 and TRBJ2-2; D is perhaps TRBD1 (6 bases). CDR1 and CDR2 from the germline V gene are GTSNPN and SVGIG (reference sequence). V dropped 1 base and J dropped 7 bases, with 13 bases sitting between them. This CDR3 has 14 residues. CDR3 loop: CAWSDRARDGELFF. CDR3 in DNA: TGTGCCTGGAGTGACAGGGCAAGGGACGGGGAGCTGTTTTTT.

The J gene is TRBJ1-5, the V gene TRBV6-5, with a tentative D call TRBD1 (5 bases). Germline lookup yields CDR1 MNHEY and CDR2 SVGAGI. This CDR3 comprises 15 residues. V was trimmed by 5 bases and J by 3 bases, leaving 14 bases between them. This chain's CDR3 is CASSLIRGANQPQHF. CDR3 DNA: TGTGCCAGCAGTCTAATCCGAGGGGCCAATCAGCCCCAGCATTTT.

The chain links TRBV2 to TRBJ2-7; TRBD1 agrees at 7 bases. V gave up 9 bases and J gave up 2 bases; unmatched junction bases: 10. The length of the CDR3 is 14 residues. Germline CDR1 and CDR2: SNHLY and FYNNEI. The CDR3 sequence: CASQFWGQPYEQYF. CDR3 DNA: TGTGCCAGTCAATTTTGGGGACAGCCCTACGAGCAGTACTTC.

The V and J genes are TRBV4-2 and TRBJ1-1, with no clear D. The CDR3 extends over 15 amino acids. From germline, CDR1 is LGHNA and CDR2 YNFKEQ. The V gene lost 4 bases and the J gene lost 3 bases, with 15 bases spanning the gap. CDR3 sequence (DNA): TGTGCCAGCAGCCCCCTCGGGGTTGCGGACACTGAAGCTTTCTTT. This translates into CASSPLGVADTEAFF.

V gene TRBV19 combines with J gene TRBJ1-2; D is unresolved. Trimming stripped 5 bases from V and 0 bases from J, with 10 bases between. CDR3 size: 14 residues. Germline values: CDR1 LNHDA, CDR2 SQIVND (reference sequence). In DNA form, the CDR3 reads TGTGCCAGTAGTCCCGCAGGCGCTAACTATGGCTACACCTTC. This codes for CASSPAGANYGYTF.

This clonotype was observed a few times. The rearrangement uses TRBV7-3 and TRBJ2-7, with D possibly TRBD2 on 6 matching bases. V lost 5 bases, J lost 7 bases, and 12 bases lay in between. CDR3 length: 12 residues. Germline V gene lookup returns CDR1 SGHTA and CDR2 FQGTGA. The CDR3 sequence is CASSQFSGEQYF. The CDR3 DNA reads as TGTGCCAGCAGCCAATTTAGCGGAGAGCAGTACTTC.

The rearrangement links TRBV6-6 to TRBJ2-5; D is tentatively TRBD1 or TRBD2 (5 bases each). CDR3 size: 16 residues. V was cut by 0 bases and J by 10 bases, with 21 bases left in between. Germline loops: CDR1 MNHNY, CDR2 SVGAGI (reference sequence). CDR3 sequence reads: CASSYSSRDPTRSQYF. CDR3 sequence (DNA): TGTGCCAGCAGTTACTCCAGCCGGGACCCCACGCGGAGCCAGTACTTC.